One T cell receptor (beta chain) is described in this entry. This clonotype was seen ten or more times. What antigen it recognizes has not been identified. The record has no base qualities; no much larger clone is one base away. Library prep was done by 5' RACE. The sample was run on a NextSeq 500. To allow correction of PCR and sequencing errors, the TCR library protocol tagged every TCR cDNA molecule with a unique molecular identifier. In the original analysis: TCR identification, UMI-based error correction and CDR3 extraction were all carried out with Decombinator tools. Expanded TCRs were defined as those above a frequency of 2 per 1,000, corresponding to the top 1% of the tumor frequency distribution. Rényi diversity was computed with the R vegan package after subsampling each repertoire 100 times to 5,000 TCRs. To build CDR3 similarity networks, amino acid triplet string-kernel similarity was used, and CDR3s were connected when their pairwise similarity was above 0.82. The raw public reads went through TCRdb reprocessing: fastp at Q25, MiXCR clone calling, in-frame beta chains kept. When rows share a CDR3 protein, they turn into one entry using the most common DNA and genes. TCRdb's processing, not the authors', yielded these V and J calls. The sample table records more than 9,500 distinct CDR3 sequences; about 18% of these occur just once. Around 52% of the sample belongs to the ten largest clones.

The CDR1 and CDR2 encoded by the germline V gene are MDHEN and SYDVKM. Inclusive of the bounding cysteine and phenylalanine, the CDR3 is 13 residues long. Here the CDR3 DNA is all that survives: 39 bases in frame from base 1. Deletion took 10 bases off V and 6 bases off J, with a span of 17 bases between the germline ends. Interpreted using the paper, the time point label stands for: sample taken at primary tumor resection. For TCR sequencing, whole RNA was extracted from tumor and nontumor lung tissue, or from cryopreserved PBMC samples, and no cell sorting was done. Samples were obtained from approximately 77 patients with early-stage, untreated non-small cell lung cancer from the lung TRACERx cohort. Only patients for whom sufficient RNA was available from at least two tumor regions were selected for TCR sequencing. These data belong to a study of spatial heterogeneity in lung cancer (dated by TCRdb to the late 2010s). For context, the study as a whole: More beta-chain than alpha-chain transcripts were consistently detected, likely reflecting higher beta-chain transcript abundance. In the raw uncorrected reads, each unique combination of TCR and UMI appeared more than ten times on average. TCR alpha and beta repertoires were quantitatively compared across multiple tumor regions, matched nontumor lung and blood in non-small cell lung cancer. The study linked features of the TCR repertoire to counts of nonsynonymous mutations, which were determined by whole-exome sequencing of tumor tissue. Both alpha and beta chains were TCR-sequenced in samples taken at surgery, namely 220 tumor regions, under 80 matched nontumor lung samples and 56 PBMC samples. Paper-wide results and their limitations: Ubiquitous expanded tumor TCRs were found in blood more often at tumor resection than at routine follow-up. Additional single-cell paired TCR alpha and beta sequencing was considered necessary to confirm, at a functional level, the hypothesis that regional TCRs recognize regional mutations.

This TCR came from a male donor with early-stage non-small cell lung cancer. The sequence is built from TRBV28 and TRBJ2-3, and perhaps TRBD2 as D gene, on 6 matching bases. Sequences were derived from PBMCs, sampled at surgery. The CDR3 reads CAIRGGAGDTQYF. The DNA sequence is as follows: TGTGCCATCAGAGGAGGAGCGGGTGATACGCAGTATTTT.